The T cell receptor beta chain under discussion was sequenced for a study of glioma-infiltrating T cells. General study results and limits: Tissue-blood divergence was below expectation in non-neoplastic patients, above in gliomas. Very few CDR3 sequences were shared between tissue and blood.

Worth noting for this clonotype: Its matching antigen is unknown.

Deletions cut 5 bases from V and 6 bases from J, with 14 bases between. This CDR3 is 13 amino acids long. From germline, CDR1 is LGHDT and CDR2 YNNKEL (reference sequence). TCR alpha and beta CDR3 regions were amplified from RNA using iRepertoire nested multiplex PCR. Input was roughly 85-450 ng of tissue mRNA or PBMC total RNA. In TCRdb, the multiplex PCR reads were re-called with MiXCR into one record per CDR3 protein. The sample gives tens of thousands of distinct CDR3 sequences, about a quarter of which show up once; over 5.5% is in the top ten. The specimen sequenced was glioma tissue, nonneoplastic brain tissue, or PBMCs (not recorded which). This chain uses TRBV3-1 with TRBJ2-7; perhaps TRBD1 as D (5 bases). The TCR originated in a human donor with low-grade glioma or glioblastoma, undergoing nonglioma brain surgery, or in good health (not recorded which). The CDR3, as DNA: TGTGCCAGCAGCGCCCTCCAGGGAAGCGAGCAGTACTTC. Translating gives CASSALQGSEQYF.